Shown below are 23 T cell receptor beta chains from a single sample sequenced in a study of T cell responses to AZD1222 COVID-19 vaccine. Assay used: immunoSEQ multiplex PCR; TCRdb lists only in-frame clones, some missing. The data hold about 190,000 clones, with over 70% observed a single time. The specimen was peripheral blood, collected on day 0 of MenACWY control vaccination. Source of these receptors: an adult in good health.

The V and J genes are TRBV7-9 and TRBJ2-7; 8 positions match TRBD1. V gave up 5 bases and J gave up 4 bases; unmatched junction bases: 7. Germline loops: CDR1 SEHNR, CDR2 FQNEAQ (reference sequence). There are 14 residues in the CDR3. The DNA of the CDR3 is TGTGCCAGCAGCCCACGGACAGGGAGGTACGAGCAGTACTTC. Translated, it gives CASSPRTGRYEQYF.

The rearrangement uses TRBV6-2 or TRBV6-3 and TRBJ2-7; 8 bases map to TRBD2. V lost 4 bases, J lost 4 bases, and 9 bases stayed unmatched. This CDR3 has 15 residues. From germline, CDR1 is MNHEY and CDR2 SVGEGT. The CDR3: CASSLEIAGSYEQYF. The CDR3 DNA reads as TGTGCCAGCAGTTTGGAGATAGCGGGGAGTTACGAGCAGTACTTC.

The J gene is TRBJ2-7, the V gene TRBV24-1, with TRBD1 identical over 7 bases. The V gene end was trimmed by 3 bases and the J gene end by 3 bases; junction bases not matched to a gene: 10. Germline lookup yields CDR1 KGHDR and CDR2 SFDVKD. The CDR3 extends over 16 amino acids. This CDR3 is CATSDPGGQIIYEQYF. The CDR3 DNA reads as TGTGCCACCAGTGATCCAGGGGGACAGATAATCTACGAGCAGTACTTC.

The rearrangement joins TRBV30 to TRBJ1-5; a weak D match, TRBD1 (6 bases). V shed 1 base and J shed 7 bases, with 11 bases lying between them. This CDR3 contains 13 residues. Germline CDR1 and CDR2: GTSNPN and SVGIG (reference sequence). In DNA form, the CDR3 reads TGTGCCTGGAGTGACCAGGGGTCCCAGCCCCAGCATTTT. It translates to CAWSDQGSQPQHF.

The sample holds one count of this clone. The chain uses TRBV6-5 and TRBJ1-2; no definite D call. The CDR3 totals 15 residues. Germline values: CDR1 MNHEY, CDR2 SVGAGI. V gave up 6 bases and J gave up 3 bases, with 17 bases separating them. The CDR3 reads CASSPEWGADYGYTF. The CDR3 DNA follows: TGTGCCAGCAGCCCGGAATGGGGTGCGGACTATGGCTACACCTTC.

In this sample, this clone turned up a few times. V usage is TRBV29-1 and J usage is TRBJ2-7; D gene ambiguous. This CDR3 region has 13 residues. Deletions cut 7 bases from V and 6 bases from J, with 19 bases between. Germline V gene lookup returns CDR1 SQVTM and CDR2 ANQGSEA. The CDR3 nucleotides read TGCAGCGCTCACGGTACAACAACGGGCGAGCAGTACTTC. Translated, it gives CSAHGTTTGEQYF.

The chain has TRBV10-3 and TRBJ1-6, with TRBD1 identical over 7 bases. This CDR3 comprises 16 residues. Germline V gives CDR1 ENHRY, CDR2 SYGVKD. V lost 2 bases, J lost 5 bases, and 6 bases stayed unmatched. DNA for the CDR3: TGTGCCATCAGTGAGCCAAAGGGACAGAATAATTCACCCCTCCACTTT. This encodes CAISEPKGQNNSPLHF.

The chain has TRBV18 and TRBJ2-7; no definite D call. The CDR3 spans 14 residues. The V and J ends lost 5 bases and 2 bases respectively, with 13 bases between them. CDR1 and CDR2 (germline): KGHSH, LQKENI. The CDR3 nucleotides are TGTGCCAGCTCAAACACGCAGAGAACCTACGAGCAGTACTTC. Translated, it gives CASSNTQRTYEQYF. The full variable domain, completed using reference TRBV18 and TRBJ2-7, is NAGVMQNPRHLVRRRGQEARLRCSPMKGHSHVYWYRQLPEEGLKFMVYLQKENIIDESGMPKERFSAEFPKEGPSILRIQQVVRGDSAAYFCASSNTQRTYEQYFGPGTRLTVT.

The chain couples TRBV30 to TRBJ2-1; 7 positions agree with TRBD2. From germline, CDR1 is GTSNPN and CDR2 SVGIG (reference sequence). Losses at the gene ends were 2 bases for V and 9 bases for J; bases not matched to a gene: 7. The CDR3 contains 13 residues. CDR3 region: CAWSRRWEGEQFF. The CDR3, as DNA: TGTGCCTGGAGTCGGAGGTGGGAGGGTGAGCAGTTCTTC. Supplemented by reference TRBV30 and TRBJ2-1, the full variable domain reads SQTIHQWPATLVQPVGSPLSLECTVEGTSNPNLYWYRQAAGRGLQLLFYSVGIGQISSEVPQNLSASRPQDRQFILSSKKLLLSDSGFYLCAWSRRWEGEQFFGPGTRLTVL.

The chain is built from TRBV5-1 and TRBJ2-1; TRBD1 agrees at 9 bases. This CDR3 contains 15 residues. Losses at the gene ends were 7 bases for V and 5 bases for J; bases not matched to a gene: 10. The germline V gene has CDR1 SGHRS and CDR2 YFSETQ. The CDR3 protein is CASLAGTGINNEQFF. DNA of the CDR3: TGCGCCAGCCTGGCGGGGACAGGGATAAACAATGAGCAGTTCTTC.

The chain combines TRBV29-1 with TRBJ2-7; TRBD1 matches at 9 bases. This CDR3 has 14 amino acids. V dropped 7 bases and J dropped 6; count of bases not matched to a gene: 13. CDR1 is SQVTM and CDR2 is ANQGSEA in the germline V gene. The CDR3 sequence: CSEPGQGIYREQYF. CDR3 DNA sequence: TGCAGCGAGCCGGGACAGGGAATATACCGCGAGCAGTACTTC.

The rearrangement links TRBV4-2 to TRBJ2-5; D not resolved. Germline V CDR1 and CDR2: LGHNA, YNFKEQ. The CDR3 is 14 amino acids. V was shortened by 5 bases and J by 4 bases, with 14 bases between the two germline ends. This chain's CDR3 is CASSAEPDGETQYF. CDR3 sequence (DNA): TGTGCCAGCAGCGCCGAGCCAGACGGAGAGACCCAGTACTTC.

In DNA form, the CDR3 reads TGCAGCGTTGTTGAAGGGGGCGCCGATCAGCCCCAGCATTTT. It specifies CSVVEGGADQPQHF. This chain links TRBV29-1 with TRBJ1-5, with 7 bases matching TRBD1. The CDR3 has 14 amino acids. In germline, CDR1 is SQVTM, CDR2 ANQGSEA. The trim removed 4 bases at V and 5 bases at J, leaving 8 bases unmatched.

The chain links TRBV6-2 or TRBV6-3 to TRBJ1-2, with D uncertain. Trimming left V 2 bases short and J 5 bases short, with 6 bases between. The germline gives CDR1 MNHEY, CDR2 SVGEGT. The CDR3 runs to 12 residues. The CDR3 is CASSYPGYGYTF. DNA for the CDR3: TGTGCCAGCAGTTACCCCGGATATGGCTACACCTTC.

V gene TRBV28 combines with J gene TRBJ1-4; D is possibly TRBD1 (5 bases). V shed 5 bases and J shed 8 bases, with 18 bases lying between them. From germline, CDR1 is MDHEN and CDR2 SYDVKM. This CDR3 region has 15 residues. This CDR3 reads CASSPSQAISEKLFF. CDR3 DNA sequence: TGTGCCAGCAGTCCCTCACAGGCTATCTCCGAAAAACTGTTTTTT.

The chain joins TRBV14 to TRBJ1-1; no reliable D call. Germline CDR1 SGHDN, CDR2 FVKESK. The V and J ends lost 1 base and 0 bases respectively, with 3 bases between them. The CDR3 consists of 13 residues. The CDR3 bases are TGTGCCAGCAGCCAAGCGCTGAACACTGAAGCTTTCTTT. It codes for CASSQALNTEAFF.

J is TRBJ2-1 and V is TRBV4-1, with 9 bases aligning to TRBD2. CDR3 length equals 15 residues. Trimming at V came to 0 bases and at J to 4 bases, leaving 1 base not matched to a gene. Germline CDR1 reads MGHRA; CDR2 reads YSYEKL. The DNA of the CDR3 is TGCGCCAGCAGCCAAGAAAGCGGGGGGTACAATGAGCAGTTCTTC. Translation gives CASSQESGGYNEQFF.

V is TRBV6-5 and J is TRBJ1-2; a possible D gene is TRBD1 (6 bases). The germline CDR1 and CDR2 sequences are MNHEY and SVGAGI. The CDR3 totals 14 residues. V was shortened by 5 bases and J by 7 bases, with 17 bases between the two germline ends. The CDR3 spells CASSPARTAGGYTF. CDR3 bases: TGTGCCAGCAGTCCCGCTAGGACAGCCGGTGGCTACACCTTC.

The V and J genes are TRBV24-1 and TRBJ2-3, with D perhaps TRBD1 (6 bases). Trimming removed 1 base from V and 5 bases from J, with 15 bases in between. Germline CDR1 KGHDR, CDR2 SFDVKD. This CDR3 is 16 amino acids long. CDR3 region: CATSDLHERGLDTQYF. The CDR3 nucleotides are TGTGCCACCAGTGATTTACATGAGAGGGGGTTAGATACGCAGTATTTT.

The J gene is TRBJ2-2, the V gene TRBV28; 9 bases fit TRBD1. The V gene end was trimmed by 2 bases and the J gene end by 7 bases; junction bases not matched to a gene: 5. There are 15 residues in the CDR3. The germline gives CDR1 MDHEN, CDR2 SYDVKM. This CDR3 is CASSLGGQGVGELFF. For the CDR3, the DNA is TGTGCCAGCAGTTTAGGGGGACAGGGAGTCGGGGAGCTGTTTTTT. Full variable domain (rest looked up from reference TRBV28 and TRBJ2-2): DVKVTQSSRYLVKRTGEKVFLECVQDMDHENMFWYRQDPGLGLRLIYFSYDVKMKEKGDIPEGYSVSREKKERFSLILESASTNQTSMYLCASSLGGQGVGELFFGEGSRLTVL.

The V and J genes are TRBV5-8 and TRBJ2-1, with TRBD2 matching 13 bases. Germline values: CDR1 SGHTS, CDR2 YDEGEE. Losses at the gene ends were 4 bases for V and 4 bases for J; bases not matched to a gene: 2. This CDR3 contains 15 residues. The DNA of the CDR3 is TGTGCCAGCAGCCCGGGACTAGCGGGATACAATGAGCAGTTCTTC. This gives the protein CASSPGLAGYNEQFF. Full variable domain (rest looked up from reference TRBV5-8 and TRBJ2-1): EAGVTQSPTHLIKTRGQQATLRCSPISGHTSVYWYQQALGLGLQFLLWYDEGEERNRGNFPPRFSGRQFPNYSSELNVNALELEDSALYLCASSPGLAGYNEQFFGPGTRLTVL.

The chain employs TRBV30 and TRBJ2-7; tentative D call: TRBD1 (6 bases). CDR1 and CDR2 from the germline V gene are GTSNPN and SVGIG (reference sequence). Trimming took off 2 bases at V and 6 bases at J, with 14 bases between the two ends. The CDR3 is made up of 13 amino acids. The CDR3 sequence is CAWSNTGQSEQYF. Written as DNA, the CDR3 is TGTGCCTGGAGTAACACGGGACAAAGCGAGCAGTACTTC.

CDR3 region: CASSLASREAEKLFF. The CDR3 DNA reads as TGTGCCAGCAGCTTAGCGTCCAGGGAGGCGGAAAAACTGTTTTTT. The chain recombines TRBV7-2 with TRBJ1-4, with D perhaps matching TRBD1 (5 bases). Germline V gives CDR1 SGHTA, CDR2 FQGNSA. This CDR3 contains 15 residues. V was pared by 0 bases and J by 8 bases, with 13 bases between.